This T cell receptor (beta chain) originates from a study of T cells in Graves' hyperthyroidism and ophthalmopathy. Per the germline V gene, CDR1 is SQVTM and CDR2 is ANQGSEA. The length of the CDR3 is 14 residues. V gave up 7 bases and J gave up 0 bases; unmatched junction bases: 7. Researchers amplified the TCR beta CDR3 regions from RNA transcripts. HTBI primers drove first-round RT-PCR of the TCR CDR3. A single record per CDR3 protein comes from TCRdb applying MiXCR to the multiplex PCR reads. The data hold a few hundred thousand distinct CDR3 sequences, with roughly 50% observed a single time. This clonotype has at least ten counts.

Sequenced sample: peripheral blood or thyroid tissue (not recorded which). The chain couples TRBV29-1 to TRBJ2-5, with 8 bases lining up with TRBD2. This clonotype was sampled from a woman younger than 30 with Graves' hyperthyroidism. CDR3 DNA: TGCAGCGCCCTTAGCGGGAAGTACCAAGAGACCCAGTACTTC. As protein: CSALSGKYQETQYF.